Shown below are 22 T cell receptor beta chains from a single sample sequenced in a study of T cells after somatic rescue of genetic block. Some clones are missing from TCRdb's copy, which holds only in-frame ones; the method was immunoSEQ multiplex PCR. The sample contains approximately 78,000 clones, roughly 93% of which appear only once. Sequencing was carried out using peripheral blood mononuclear cells (PBMCs). Receptors originate from a man aged 30-40 years.

This rearrangement joins TRBV4-1 to TRBJ1-1; D is undetermined. Between the trimmed V and J ends, which lost 0 bases and 7 bases, there was a span of 12 bases. This CDR3 comprises 14 residues. The germline V gene has CDR1 MGHRA and CDR2 YSYEKL. The CDR3 here is CASSQDGPDYEAFF. CDR3 coding DNA: TGCGCCAGCAGCCAAGATGGGCCAGACTATGAAGCTTTCTTT.

The chain combines TRBV10-1 with TRBJ2-3, with 9 bases fitting TRBD2. Trimming removed 3 bases from V and 0 bases from J; junction bases left unmatched: 7. The CDR3 has 17 amino acids. From germline, CDR1 is WNHNN and CDR2 SYGVQD (reference sequence). CDR3 bases: TGCGCCAGCAGTGACCCTAGCGGGGATACTAGCACAGATACGCAGTATTTT. It yields the protein CASSDPSGDTSTDTQYF.

The chain couples TRBV2 to TRBJ2-3, with 8 nucleotides matching TRBD2. The germline V gene encodes CDR1 SNHLY and CDR2 FYNNEI. The CDR3 totals 14 residues. Trimming at V came to 8 bases and at J to 2 bases, leaving 6 bases not matched to a gene. The CDR3 nucleotides are TGTGCCAGCGGGACGGGGGGGCACACAGATACGCAGTATTTT. Its translation is CASGTGGHTDTQYF.

This clone was picked up one time. The chain has TRBV9 and TRBJ2-2, with 7 bases aligning to TRBD2. This CDR3 comprises 13 residues. Germline-derived CDR1 and CDR2 are SGDLS and YYNGEE. Trimming at V came to 3 bases and at J to 6 bases, leaving 2 bases not matched to a gene. Here the CDR3 reads CASSAAGSGELFF. DNA for the CDR3: TGTGCCAGCAGCGCAGCGGGGTCCGGGGAGCTGTTTTTT.

This chain links TRBV6-1 with TRBJ2-3; the match to TRBD1 covers 7 bases. The germline CDR1 and CDR2 sequences are MNHNS and SASEGT. The length of the CDR3 is 16 residues. V trimming: 2 bases; J trimming: 5 bases; junction bases outside the gene matches: 10. CDR3 region: CASSERGGAYRDTQYF. The CDR3 region has the DNA TGTGCCAGCAGTGAACGAGGGGGCGCTTACAGAGATACGCAGTATTTT.

V and J are TRBV19 and TRBJ1-2; 8 positions agree with TRBD1. Losses at the gene ends were 3 bases for V and 0 bases for J; bases not matched to a gene: 3. Germline values: CDR1 LNHDA, CDR2 SQIVND (reference sequence). The CDR3 has 15 residues. The CDR3: CASSIRQGSNYGYTF. The CDR3 DNA reads as TGTGCCAGTAGTATCCGACAGGGGTCTAACTATGGCTACACCTTC.

The V gene is TRBV5-8, the J gene TRBJ2-5; perhaps D is TRBD1 or TRBD2 (5 bases each). V lost 2 bases and J 5 bases, leaving 10 bases between the germline ends. CDR1 SGHTS and CDR2 YDEGEE come from the germline V gene. This CDR3 is built from 13 residues. CDR3 protein: CASSFVGEETQYF. The CDR3 DNA follows: TGTGCCAGCAGCTTCGTGGGGGAGGAGACCCAGTACTTC.

This chain joins TRBV11-2 and TRBJ1-2, with 10 bases that match TRBD1. This CDR3 is built from 14 residues. V lost 5 bases and J lost 4; bases outside the gene matches: 4. Germline-derived CDR1 and CDR2 are SGHAT and FQNNGV. This chain's CDR3 is CASSPTGGSYGYTF. CDR3 coding DNA: TGTGCCAGCAGCCCGACAGGGGGCAGCTATGGCTACACCTTC.

In its sample, this clone was seen once. The chain employs TRBV16 and TRBJ2-4, with 8 positions matching TRBD2. Germline CDR1 and CDR2: KGHSY and FQNENV. The CDR3 is made up of 18 amino acids. Trimming took 0 bases from V and 3 from J; bases not matched to a gene: 10. The CDR3 DNA reads as TGTGCCAGCAGCCAATCCATTCGAATAGCGGGGTACAAAAACATTCAGTACTTC. Amino acid sequence: CASSQSIRIAGYKNIQYF. The full variable domain, in which reference TRBV16 and TRBJ2-4 provide the parts outside the CDR3, is GEEVAQTPKHLVRGEGQKAKLYCAPIKGHSYVFWYQQVLKNEFKFLISFQNENVFDETGMPKERFSAKCLPNSPCSLEIQATKLEDSAVYFCASSQSIRIAGYKNIQYFGAGTRLSVL.

In regard to this clone: This sample includes further DNA sequences coding for the same CDR3. The chain couples TRBV28 to TRBJ2-7; D uncertain. CDR1 and CDR2 from the germline V gene are MDHEN and SYDVKM. V lost 2 bases, J lost 7 bases, and 6 bases lay in between. The CDR3 contains 11 residues. CDR3 sequence reads: CASSLVGEQYF. The CDR3 DNA follows: TGTGCCAGCAGTTTAGTCGGTGAGCAGTACTTC.

The chain carries TRBV30 and TRBJ2-7; D not certain. CDR1 is GTSNPN, CDR2 SVGIG, per germline (reference sequence). V gave up 2 bases and J gave up 3 bases, with 5 bases separating them. The CDR3 contains 11 residues. CDR3 in amino acids: CAWSSSYEQYF. DNA for the CDR3: TGTGCCTGGAGTAGCAGCTACGAGCAGTACTTC. Full variable domain (missing parts from reference TRBV30 and TRBJ2-7): SQTIHQWPATLVQPVGSPLSLECTVEGTSNPNLYWYRQAAGRGLQLLFYSVGIGQISSEVPQNLSASRPQDRQFILSSKKLLLSDSGFYLCAWSSSYEQYFGPGTRLTVT.

This clone was seen just once. The chain links TRBV5-1 to TRBJ2-3; D not resolved. The CDR3 runs to 13 residues. The V gene's germline CDR1 is SGHRS and CDR2 YFSETQ. V gave up 4 bases and J gave up 4 bases, with 10 bases separating them. The CDR3 region is CASSPHAADTQYF. CDR3 coding DNA: TGCGCCAGCAGCCCCCATGCAGCAGATACGCAGTATTTT.

The CDR3 region is CASSQDGSGANVLTF. CDR3 DNA sequence: TGCGCCAGCAGCCAGGACGGGTCTGGGGCCAACGTCCTGACTTTC. The chain carries TRBV5-1 and TRBJ2-6; D unresolved. Trimming took off 4 bases at V and 1 base at J, with 9 bases between the two ends. The CDR3 extends over 15 amino acids. The germline CDR1 and CDR2 sequences are SGHRS and YFSETQ.

The gene calls are TRBV6-1 and TRBJ1-5; D unresolved. The CDR3 has 13 amino acids. V was pared by 4 bases and J by 5 bases, with 9 bases between. Germline V gene data show CDR1 as MNHNS and CDR2 as SASEGT. The CDR3 DNA reads TGTGCCAGCAGTGGTTCAGGTTATCAGCCCCAGCATTTT. The encoded protein is CASSGSGYQPQHF.

The chain couples TRBV5-4 to TRBJ2-7; 9 positions match TRBD2. The trim removed 4 bases at V and 4 bases at J, leaving 9 bases unmatched. Germline V gene data show CDR1 as SGHNT and CDR2 as YYREEE (reference sequence). CDR3 length: 15 amino acids. The CDR3: CASSPSLTSGYEQYF. CDR3 sequence (DNA): TGTGCCAGCAGCCCTTCCCTGACTAGCGGATACGAGCAGTACTTC. Using reference TRBV5-4 and TRBJ2-7 for the parts outside the CDR3, the full variable domain is ETGVTQSPTHLIKTRGQQVTLRCSSQSGHNTVSWYQQALGQGPQFIFQYYREEENGRGNFPPRFSGLQFPNYSSELNVNALELDDSALYLCASSPSLTSGYEQYFGPGTRLTVT.

The J gene is TRBJ2-1, the V gene TRBV7-2, with TRBD1 as a possible D gene (6 bases). The V end was cut by 3 bases, the J end by 2 bases, with 11 bases between. The CDR3 has 15 amino acids. In germline, CDR1 is SGHTA, CDR2 FQGNSA. Written as DNA, the CDR3 is TGTGCCAGCAGCTTCTCAGGGGTTCCCTACAATGAGCAGTTCTTC. It yields the protein CASSFSGVPYNEQFF.

The chain combines TRBV6-4 with TRBJ1-1, with no clear D. CDR1 and CDR2 from the germline V gene are MRHNA and SNTAGT. V gave up 6 bases and J gave up 0 bases, with 5 bases separating them. There are 12 residues in the CDR3. CDR3 amino acids: CASSHMNTEAFF. The CDR3 coding sequence is TGTGCCAGCAGCCACATGAACACTGAAGCTTTCTTT.

V gene TRBV28 combines with J gene TRBJ2-5; D may correspond to TRBD1 or TRBD2 (5 bases each). The length of the CDR3 is 15 residues. The germline gives CDR1 MDHEN, CDR2 SYDVKM. Trimming pared 4 bases from V and 5 bases from J, leaving 17 bases between. CDR3 nucleotides: TGTGCCAGCAGTTCCACCGGGTCCTGGGGGGAGACCCAGTACTTC. This encodes CASSSTGSWGETQYF.

This clone is a singleton in its sample. The gene calls are TRBV5-4 and TRBJ2-7; 8 nucleotides align to TRBD1. The CDR3 consists of 15 residues. CDR1 is SGHNT and CDR2 is YYREEE in the germline V gene (reference sequence). V shed 3 bases and J 2 bases; nucleotides not matched to a gene: 7. The CDR3 DNA is TGTGCCAGCAGCTCCGGGACAGGAGGCCCCTACGAGCAGTACTTC. Translation gives CASSSGTGGPYEQYF. Looking up the rest from reference TRBV5-4 and TRBJ2-7 gives the full variable domain: ETGVTQSPTHLIKTRGQQVTLRCSSQSGHNTVSWYQQALGQGPQFIFQYYREEENGRGNFPPRFSGLQFPNYSSELNVNALELDDSALYLCASSSGTGGPYEQYFGPGTRLTVT.

The gene calls are TRBV4-1 and TRBJ2-5; weak D call: TRBD2 (5 bases). Germline V gene data show CDR1 as MGHRA and CDR2 as YSYEKL. The ends were cut back, 0 bases at V and 1 base at J, with 12 bases in the middle. The CDR3 spans 16 residues. The CDR3 nucleotides are TGCGCCAGCAGCCAAGATCCGGGGTCGCGCCAAGAGACCCAGTACTTC. Translating it yields CASSQDPGSRQETQYF.

The sample holds one count of this clone. V usage is TRBV7-8 and J usage is TRBJ2-3; 7 bases map to TRBD2. Trimming cost V 2 bases and J 0 bases; bases outside gene matches: 5. The CDR3 runs to 16 residues. Germline V gene data show CDR1 as SGHVS and CDR2 as FQNEAQ. This CDR3 reads CASSLLGLGSTDTQYF. DNA for the CDR3: TGTGCCAGCAGCTTATTAGGACTAGGGAGCACAGATACGCAGTATTTT.

This chain connects TRBV6-5 to TRBJ2-7; tentatively, D is TRBD2 (5 bases). The germline V gene encodes CDR1 MNHEY and CDR2 SVGAGI. V was shortened by 6 bases and J by 5 bases, with 11 bases between the two germline ends. The CDR3 has 12 amino acids. Here the CDR3 reads CASSSRRDEQYF. Here the CDR3 DNA reads TGTGCCAGCAGCTCCAGGCGGGACGAGCAGTACTTC.